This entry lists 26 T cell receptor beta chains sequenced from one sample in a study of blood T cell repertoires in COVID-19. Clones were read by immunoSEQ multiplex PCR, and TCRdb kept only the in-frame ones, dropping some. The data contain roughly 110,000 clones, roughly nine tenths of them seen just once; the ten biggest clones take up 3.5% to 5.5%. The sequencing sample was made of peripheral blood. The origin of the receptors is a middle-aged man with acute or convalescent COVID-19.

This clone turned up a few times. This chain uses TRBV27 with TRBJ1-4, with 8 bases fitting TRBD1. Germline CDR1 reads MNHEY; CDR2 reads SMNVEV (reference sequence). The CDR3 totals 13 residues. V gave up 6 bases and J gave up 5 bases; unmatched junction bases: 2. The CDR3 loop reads CASRRTGNEKLFF. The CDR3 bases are TGTGCCAGCAGACGGACAGGGAATGAAAAACTGTTTTTT.

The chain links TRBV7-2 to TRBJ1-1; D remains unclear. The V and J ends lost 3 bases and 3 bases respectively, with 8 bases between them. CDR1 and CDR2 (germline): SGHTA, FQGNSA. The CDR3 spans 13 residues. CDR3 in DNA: TGTGCCAGCAGCTTTGGAGGGTACACTGAAGCTTTCTTT. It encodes CASSFGGYTEAFF.

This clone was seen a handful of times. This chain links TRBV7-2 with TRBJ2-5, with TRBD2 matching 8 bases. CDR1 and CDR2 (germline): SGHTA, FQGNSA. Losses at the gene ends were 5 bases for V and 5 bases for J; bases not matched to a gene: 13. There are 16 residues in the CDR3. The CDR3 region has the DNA TGTGCCAGCAGCCGCCCGGGACTAGTTGGGGGGGAGACCCAGTACTTC. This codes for CASSRPGLVGGETQYF.

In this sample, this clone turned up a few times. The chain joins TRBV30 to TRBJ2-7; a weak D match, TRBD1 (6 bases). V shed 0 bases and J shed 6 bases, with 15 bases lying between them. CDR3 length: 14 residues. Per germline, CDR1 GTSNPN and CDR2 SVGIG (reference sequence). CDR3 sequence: CAWSVGGKPFEQYF. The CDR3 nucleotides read TGTGCCTGGAGTGTAGGGGGTAAACCCTTCGAGCAGTACTTC.

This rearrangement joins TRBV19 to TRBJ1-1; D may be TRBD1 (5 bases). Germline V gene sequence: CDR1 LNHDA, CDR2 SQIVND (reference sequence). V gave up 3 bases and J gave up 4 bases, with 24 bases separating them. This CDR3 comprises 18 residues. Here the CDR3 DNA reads TGTGCCAGTAGTATTGAAGCGTCGGGACTTCTATATGTCACTGAAGCTTTCTTT. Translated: CASSIEASGLLYVTEAFF.

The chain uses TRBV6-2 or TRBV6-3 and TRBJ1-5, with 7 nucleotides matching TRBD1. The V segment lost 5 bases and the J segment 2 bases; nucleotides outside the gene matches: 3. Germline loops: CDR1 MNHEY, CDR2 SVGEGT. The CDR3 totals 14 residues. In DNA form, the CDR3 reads TGTGCCAGCAGTGGGACAGTGGGCAATCAGCCCCAGCATTTT. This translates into CASSGTVGNQPQHF.

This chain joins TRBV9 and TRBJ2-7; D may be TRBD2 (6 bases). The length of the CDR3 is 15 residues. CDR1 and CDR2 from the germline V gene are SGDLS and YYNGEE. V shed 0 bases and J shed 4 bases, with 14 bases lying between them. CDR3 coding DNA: TGTGCCAGCAGCGTAGGGGGGGAAGGAAGTTACGAGCAGTACTTC. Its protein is CASSVGGEGSYEQYF.

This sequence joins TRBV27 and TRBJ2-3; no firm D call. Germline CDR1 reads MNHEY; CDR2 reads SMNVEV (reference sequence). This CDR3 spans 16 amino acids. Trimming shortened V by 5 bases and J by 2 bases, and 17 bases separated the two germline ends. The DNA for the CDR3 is TGTGCCAGCAGTGCGAAGACTTGGTACCACACAGATACGCAGTATTTT. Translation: CASSAKTWYHTDTQYF.

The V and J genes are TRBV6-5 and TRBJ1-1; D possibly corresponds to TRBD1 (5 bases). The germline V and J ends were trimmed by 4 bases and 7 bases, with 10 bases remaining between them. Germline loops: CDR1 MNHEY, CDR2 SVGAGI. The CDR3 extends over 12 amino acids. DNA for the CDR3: TGTGCCAGCAGTTGGCAGGGTGGTGAAGCTTTCTTT. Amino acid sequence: CASSWQGGEAFF.

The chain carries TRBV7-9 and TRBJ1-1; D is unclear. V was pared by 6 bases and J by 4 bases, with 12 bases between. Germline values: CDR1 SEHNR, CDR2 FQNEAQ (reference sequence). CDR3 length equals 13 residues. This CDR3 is CASSKGGSTEAFF. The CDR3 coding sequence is TGTGCCAGCAGTAAGGGAGGAAGCACTGAAGCTTTCTTT.

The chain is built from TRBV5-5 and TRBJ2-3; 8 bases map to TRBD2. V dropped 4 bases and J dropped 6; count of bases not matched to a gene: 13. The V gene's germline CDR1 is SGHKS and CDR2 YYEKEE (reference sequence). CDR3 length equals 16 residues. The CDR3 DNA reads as TGTGCCAGCAGCCTAGACGGGGGGGCGAATAAGGATACGCAGTATTTT. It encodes CASSLDGGANKDTQYF.

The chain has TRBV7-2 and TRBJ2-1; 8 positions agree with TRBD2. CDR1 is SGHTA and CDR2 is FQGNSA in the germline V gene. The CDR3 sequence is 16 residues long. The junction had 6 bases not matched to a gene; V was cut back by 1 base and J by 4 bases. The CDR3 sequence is CASSLELAGWYNEQFF. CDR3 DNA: TGTGCCAGCAGCTTAGAGTTAGCGGGGTGGTACAATGAGCAGTTCTTC.

The CDR3 reads CASSPGVLSNQPQHF. The CDR3 region has the DNA TGTGCCAGCAGCCCGGGGGTCCTGAGCAATCAGCCCCAGCATTTT. The chain couples TRBV3-1 (or the pseudogene TRBV3-2) to TRBJ1-5; D is possibly TRBD1 (5 bases). This CDR3 has 15 amino acids. Looked up from germline, CDR1 is LGHDT and CDR2 is YNNKEL (reference sequence). Trimming shortened V by 4 bases and J by 1 base, and 11 bases separated the two germline ends.

This CDR3 is CASSLASTGKDGYTF. The CDR3, as DNA: TGTGCCAGCAGCTTAGCGTCGACAGGAAAAGATGGCTACACCTTC. The V call is TRBV7-2, the J call TRBJ1-2, with D possibly matching TRBD1 (6 bases). Looked up from germline, CDR1 is SGHTA and CDR2 is FQGNSA. V was pared by 0 bases and J by 6 bases, with 14 bases between. This CDR3 is built from 15 residues.

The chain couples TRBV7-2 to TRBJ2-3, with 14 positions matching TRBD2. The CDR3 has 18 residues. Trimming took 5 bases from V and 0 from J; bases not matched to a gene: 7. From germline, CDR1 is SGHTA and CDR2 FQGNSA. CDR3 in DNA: TGTGCCAGCAGCCTTCTCGGACTAGCGGGGGGTAGCACAGATACGCAGTATTTT. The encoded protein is CASSLLGLAGGSTDTQYF.

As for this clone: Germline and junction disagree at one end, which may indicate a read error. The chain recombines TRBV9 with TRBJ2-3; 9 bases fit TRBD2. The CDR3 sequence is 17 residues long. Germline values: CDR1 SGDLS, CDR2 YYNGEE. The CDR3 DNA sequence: TGCGCCCGCAGCGTAGATGGCGGGGGGGGTATGGGTGATACGCAGTATTTT. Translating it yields CARSVDGGGGMGDTQYF. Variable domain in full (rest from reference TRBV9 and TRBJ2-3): DSGVTQTPKHLITATGQRVTLRCSPRSGDLSVYWYQQSLDQGLQFLIQYYNGEERAKGNILERFSAQQFPDLHSELNLSSLELGDSALYFCARSVDGGGGMGDTQYFGPGTRLTVL.

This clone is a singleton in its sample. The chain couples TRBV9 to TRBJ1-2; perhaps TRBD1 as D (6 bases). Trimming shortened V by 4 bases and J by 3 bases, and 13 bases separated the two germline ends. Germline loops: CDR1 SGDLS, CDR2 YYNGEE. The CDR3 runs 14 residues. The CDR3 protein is CASSTGGGDYGYTF. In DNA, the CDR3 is TGTGCCAGCAGCACCGGAGGGGGGGACTATGGCTACACCTTC.

The CDR3 spells CASSLTGNTEAFF. The CDR3 DNA reads as TGTGCCAGCAGCTTGACAGGGAACACTGAAGCTTTCTTT. This rearrangement joins TRBV5-6 to TRBJ1-1, with D possibly matching TRBD1 (5 bases). V was shortened by 1 base and J by 1 base, with 5 bases between the two germline ends. Germline lookup yields CDR1 SGHDT and CDR2 YYEEEE. The CDR3 length is 13 residues. The whole variable domain, filled in from reference TRBV5-6 and TRBJ1-1, reads DAGVTQSPTHLIKTRGQQVTLRCSPKSGHDTVSWYQQALGQGPQFIFQYYEEEERQRGNFPDRFSGHQFPNYSSELNVNALLLGDSALYLCASSLTGNTEAFFGQGTRLTVV.

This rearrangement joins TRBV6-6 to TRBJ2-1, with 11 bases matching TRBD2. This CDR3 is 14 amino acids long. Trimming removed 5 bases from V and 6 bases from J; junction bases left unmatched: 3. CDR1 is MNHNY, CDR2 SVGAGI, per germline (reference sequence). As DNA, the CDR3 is TGTGCCAGCAGTAAGGGACTAGCGGCCAATGAGCAGTTCTTC. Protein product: CASSKGLAANEQFF.

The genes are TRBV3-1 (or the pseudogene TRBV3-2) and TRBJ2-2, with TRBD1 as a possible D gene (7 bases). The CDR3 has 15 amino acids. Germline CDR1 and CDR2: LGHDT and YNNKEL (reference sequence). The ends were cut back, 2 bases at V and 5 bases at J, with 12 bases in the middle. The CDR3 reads CASSQIAGGTGELFF. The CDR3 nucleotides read TGTGCCAGCAGCCAAATCGCAGGGGGGACCGGGGAGCTGTTTTTT.

The CDR3 is CASSLSYGRGPETQYF. The CDR3 DNA follows: TGTGCCAGCAGCTTATCCTACGGGCGGGGGCCGGAGACCCAGTACTTC. This sequence joins TRBV7-2 and TRBJ2-5; tentative D call: TRBD2 (7 bases). The germline gives CDR1 SGHTA, CDR2 FQGNSA. This CDR3 comprises 16 residues. V dropped 2 bases and J dropped 5 bases, with 18 bases sitting between them.

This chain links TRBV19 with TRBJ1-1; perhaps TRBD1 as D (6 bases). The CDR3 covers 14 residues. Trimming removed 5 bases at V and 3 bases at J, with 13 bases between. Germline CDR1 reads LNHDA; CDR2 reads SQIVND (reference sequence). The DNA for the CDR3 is TGTGCCAGTAGTGTACAGGGAGCGGACACTGAAGCTTTCTTT. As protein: CASSVQGADTEAFF.

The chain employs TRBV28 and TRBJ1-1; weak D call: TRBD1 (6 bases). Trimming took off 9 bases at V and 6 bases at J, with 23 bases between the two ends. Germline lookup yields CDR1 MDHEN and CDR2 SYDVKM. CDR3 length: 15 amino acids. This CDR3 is CASPPAGGASAEAFF. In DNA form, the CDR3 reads TGTGCCAGTCCCCCCGCGGGGGGCGCATCGGCTGAAGCTTTCTTT. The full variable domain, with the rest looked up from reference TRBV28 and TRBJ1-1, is DVKVTQSSRYLVKRTGEKVFLECVQDMDHENMFWYRQDPGLGLRLIYFSYDVKMKEKGDIPEGYSVSREKKERFSLILESASTNQTSMYLCASPPAGGASAEAFFGQGTRLTVV.

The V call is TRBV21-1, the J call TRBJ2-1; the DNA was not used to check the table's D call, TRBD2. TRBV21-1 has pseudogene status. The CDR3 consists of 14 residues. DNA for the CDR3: TGTGCCAGCCACAACCGGGACTCGAACAATGAGCAGTTCTTC. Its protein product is CASHNRDSNNEQFF.

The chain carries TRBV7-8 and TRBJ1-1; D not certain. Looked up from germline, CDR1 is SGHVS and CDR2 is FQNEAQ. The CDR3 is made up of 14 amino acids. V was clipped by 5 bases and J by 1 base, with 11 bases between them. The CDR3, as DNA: TGTGCCAGCAGCGAAACAGAGCAGAACACTGAAGCTTTCTTT. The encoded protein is CASSETEQNTEAFF.

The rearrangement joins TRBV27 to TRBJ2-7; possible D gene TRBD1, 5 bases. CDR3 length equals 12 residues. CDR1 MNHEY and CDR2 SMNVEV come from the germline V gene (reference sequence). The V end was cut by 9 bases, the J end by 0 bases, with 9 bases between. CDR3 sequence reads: CASETVSYEQYF. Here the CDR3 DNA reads TGTGCCAGTGAGACAGTCTCCTACGAGCAGTACTTC.